Each of the 3 T cell receptor beta chains below was sequenced from the same sample in a study of cytomegalovirus exposure and HLA in healthy donors. PCR was performed using 60 Vbeta and 13 Jbeta primers. Sequenced by immunoSEQ multiplex PCR; TCRdb stores in-frame clones only, minus some. The table has about 69,000 clones, less than 70% seen once. The sequencing input was PBMCs. These receptors were taken from a woman younger than 45 in good health and CMV-seronegative.

The V and J genes are TRBV15 and TRBJ1-1; D possibly corresponds to TRBD1 (5 bases). Trimming took 1 base from V and 4 from J, leaving 16 bases between them. The CDR3 has 16 amino acids. Per the germline V gene, CDR1 is LNHNV and CDR2 is YYDKDF (reference sequence). In DNA, the CDR3 is TGTGCCACCAGCAGAGTGGTCGGGGGGGGGTTCACTGAAGCTTTCTTT. The encoded protein is CATSRVVGGGFTEAFF.

This chain joins TRBV10-1 and TRBJ1-1, with D possibly being TRBD1 (5 bases). The ends were cut back, 5 bases at V and 5 bases at J, with 9 bases in the middle. Germline V gene lookup returns CDR1 WNHNN and CDR2 SYGVQD (reference sequence). The CDR3 sequence is 12 residues long. The CDR3: CASSKTGTEAFF. The CDR3 nucleotides read TGCGCCAGCAGTAAAACAGGTACTGAAGCTTTCTTT.

The chain uses TRBV6-4 and TRBJ2-3; a possible D gene is TRBD2 (6 bases). V was pared by 6 bases and J by 2 bases, with 9 bases between. Germline V gives CDR1 MRHNA, CDR2 SNTAGT. This CDR3 has 13 residues. CDR3: CASSRLVTDTQYF. The CDR3 DNA is TGTGCCAGCAGCCGACTAGTCACAGATACGCAGTATTTT.